The 4 T cell receptor beta chains reported below all come from one sample, sequenced in a study of blood T cell repertoires in COVID-19. The method was immunoSEQ multiplex PCR; TCRdb's version includes in-frame clones alone and lacks a portion of them. The table shows 90,000 to 110,000 clones, with less than 85% occurring only once. Sequenced input: peripheral blood. These receptors were collected from a woman aged 55-70 years with acute or convalescent COVID-19.

The chain links TRBV5-4 to TRBJ2-1; the D is unclear. The germline CDR1 and CDR2 sequences are SGHNT and YYREEE (reference sequence). This CDR3 has 15 residues. With 4 bases removed from V and 2 bases from J, the gap between germline ends came to 13 bases. The CDR3 here is CASSLNPEPYNEQFF. The CDR3 nucleotides read TGTGCCAGCAGCCTAAACCCCGAACCCTACAATGAGCAGTTCTTC.

The V and J genes are TRBV6-6 and TRBJ2-2, with 7 bases aligning to TRBD1. V gave up 5 bases and J gave up 7 bases; unmatched junction bases: 4. The germline gives CDR1 MNHNY, CDR2 SVGAGI (reference sequence). There are 13 residues in the CDR3. The CDR3 DNA reads TGTGCCAGCAGTGCCCAGGGGGACGGGGAGCTGTTTTTT. Protein sequence: CASSAQGDGELFF.

This sequence joins TRBV2 and TRBJ1-5; D not resolved. Trimming stripped 3 bases from V and 6 bases from J, with 9 bases between. CDR3 size: 13 residues. The germline gives CDR1 SNHLY, CDR2 FYNNEI. CDR3 sequence (DNA): TGTGCCAGCAGTGACCAGGTTAGTCAGCCCCAGCATTTT. This gives the protein CASSDQVSQPQHF.

The chain has TRBV27 and TRBJ1-6, with D possibly matching TRBD1 (6 bases). The CDR3 length is 14 residues. V was shortened by 5 bases and J by 9 bases, with 14 bases between the two germline ends. The V gene's germline CDR1 is MNHEY and CDR2 SMNVEV (reference sequence). The CDR3 nucleotides are TGTGCCAGCAGTCACAGGGAGTCTCTTTCACCCCTCCACTTT. Amino acid sequence: CASSHRESLSPLHF.